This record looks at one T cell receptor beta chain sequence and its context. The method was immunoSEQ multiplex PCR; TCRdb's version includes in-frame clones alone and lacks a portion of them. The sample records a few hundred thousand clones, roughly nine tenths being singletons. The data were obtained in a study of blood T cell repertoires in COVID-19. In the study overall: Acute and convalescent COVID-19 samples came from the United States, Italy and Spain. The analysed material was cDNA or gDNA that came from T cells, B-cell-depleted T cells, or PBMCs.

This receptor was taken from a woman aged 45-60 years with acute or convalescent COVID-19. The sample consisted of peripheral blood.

CDR3 region: CASSGSHIRHF. In nucleotides, the CDR3 is TGTGCCAGCAGTGGGAGTCACATTCGGCATTTT. J is TRBJ1-5 and V is TRBV6-1; D unclear. The V and J ends lost 4 bases and 15 bases respectively, with 13 bases between them. Germline lookup yields CDR1 MNHNS and CDR2 SASEGT. The CDR3 is made up of 11 amino acids.